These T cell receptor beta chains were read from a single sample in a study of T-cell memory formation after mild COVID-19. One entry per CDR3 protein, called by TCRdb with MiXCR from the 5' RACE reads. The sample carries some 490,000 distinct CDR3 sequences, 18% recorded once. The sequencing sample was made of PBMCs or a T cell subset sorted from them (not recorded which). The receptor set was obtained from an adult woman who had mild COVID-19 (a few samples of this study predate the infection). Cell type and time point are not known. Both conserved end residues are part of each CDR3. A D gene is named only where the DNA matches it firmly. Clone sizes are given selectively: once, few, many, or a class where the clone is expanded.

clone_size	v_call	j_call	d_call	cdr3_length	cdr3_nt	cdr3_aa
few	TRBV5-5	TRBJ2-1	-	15	TGTGCCAGCAGACATTACGGCAACTCCTACAATGAGCAGTTCTTC	CASRHYGNSYNEQFF
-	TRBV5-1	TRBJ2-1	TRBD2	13	TGCGCCAGCAGGCCTAGCGGGAGTGGCCCGCAGTCCTTC	CASRPSGSGPQSF
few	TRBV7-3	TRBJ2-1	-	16	TGTGCCAGCAGTTACTCGACGAGGAAGTCCTACAATGAGCAGTTCTTC	CASSYSTRKSYNEQFF
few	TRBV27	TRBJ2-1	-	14	TGTGCCAGCAGTTTAAGTGGGTCGGACAATGAGCAGTTCTTC	CASSLSGSDNEQFF
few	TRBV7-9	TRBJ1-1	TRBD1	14	TGTGCCAGCAGCTTAGTTCAGGACAGGGGAAAAGCTTTCTTT	CASSLVQDRGKAFF
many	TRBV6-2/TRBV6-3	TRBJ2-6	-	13	TGTGCCAGCAGTCTACCCGGGGCCAACGTCCTGACTTTC	CASSLPGANVLTF
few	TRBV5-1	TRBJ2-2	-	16	TGCGCCAGCAGCTTGCATGTCGGGACGATCACCGGGGAGCTGTTTTTT	CASSLHVGTITGELFF
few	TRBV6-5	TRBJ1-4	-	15	TGTGCCAGCAGTGACCAAGGGATGACGGATGAAAAACTGTTTTTT	CASSDQGMTDEKLFF
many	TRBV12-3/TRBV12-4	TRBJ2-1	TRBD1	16	TGTGCCAGCAGTTTATTCTCGGGACAGGCCTACAATGAGCAGTTCTTC	CASSLFSGQAYNEQFF
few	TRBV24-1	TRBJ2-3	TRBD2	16	TGTGCCACCAGTCCCGGACTAGCGGGAGGCACAGATACGCAGTATTTT	CATSPGLAGGTDTQYF
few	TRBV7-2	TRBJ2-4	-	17	TGTGCCAGCAGCTTAGCGGGGGGACCTCTAGCCAAAAACATTCAGTACTTC	CASSLAGGPLAKNIQYF
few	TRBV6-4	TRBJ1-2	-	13	TGTGCCAGCAGTGACAGGGGGGTGGATGGCTACACCTTC	CASSDRGVDGYTF
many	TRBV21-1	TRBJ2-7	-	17	TGTGCCAGCAGCAAAGAACAGGCGGGGGGGCCTTACGACGAGCAGTACTTC	CASSKEQAGGPYDEQYF
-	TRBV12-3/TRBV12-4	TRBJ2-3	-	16	TGTGCCAGCAGTCCACCGCAACTAGCTAGCACAGATACGCAGTATTTT	CASSPPQLASTDTQYF
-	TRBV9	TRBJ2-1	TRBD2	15	TGTGCCAGCAGCGTAGAGCGGGACTCCTACAATGAGCAGTTCTTC	CASSVERDSYNEQFF
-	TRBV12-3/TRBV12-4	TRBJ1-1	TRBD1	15	TGTGCCAGCAGTCGCCAGGGGGCGGGGAACACTGAAGCTTTCTTT	CASSRQGAGNTEAFF
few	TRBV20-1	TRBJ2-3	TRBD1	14	TGCAGTGCTAGTGTGGACAGGGTTTTTGATACGCAGTATTTT	CSASVDRVFDTQYF
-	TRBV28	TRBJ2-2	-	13	TGTGCCAGCAGTAGGGGACCAACCGGGGAGCTGTTTTTT	CASSRGPTGELFF
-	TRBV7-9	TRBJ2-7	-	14	TGTGCCAGCAGCTCCTCGGGACCATACTACGAGCAGTACTTC	CASSSSGPYYEQYF
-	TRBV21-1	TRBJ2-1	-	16	TGTGCCAGCATCTTCTCGGGACTAGGCAATTACAATGAGCAGTTCTTC	CASIFSGLGNYNEQFF
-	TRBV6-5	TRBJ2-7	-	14	TGTGCCAGCAGTTACCTGGGCAGGGGCTACGAGCAGTACTTC	CASSYLGRGYEQYF